This paragraph covers one T cell receptor beta chain sequence. Its antigen target is currently unknown. Base qualities are missing; no much larger clone stands one base away. The data are from a study of shared clonotypes between healthy human individuals (dated by TCRdb to 2018 to 2021). The study in broad terms: The cohort included three men and a couple of women between 18 and 49 years of age. For each donor, CD4 naive and CD4 memory were each run on three plates, CD8 naive on two plates, and CD8 memory on one plate. Blood TCR repertoires of 5 or 6 healthy adults were deeply sequenced to estimate repertoire size and the extent of clonotype sharing between individuals. To increase sequencing depth and limit assay-specific biases, TCR repertoire library preparation and sequencing were carried out by different laboratories using diverse techniques. Each donor's leukapheresis produced roughly between roughly 0.9 and 8.9 billion PBMCs.

TCR CDR3 regions were amplified from genomic DNA by multiplex PCR using the deep immunoSEQ assay. Extracted genomic DNA from each cell subset was spread evenly across all wells of several immunoSEQ 96-well plates, with each plate serving as a replicate. For sorted subsets, approximately 190 ng genomic DNA, equal to tens of thousands of T cell genomes, was loaded into each replicate PCR. Purified libraries were measured with a Qubit 3.0 fluorometer, size-checked on a Bioanalyzer 2100, and measured again with the KAPA Library Quantification kit. Every immunoSEQ 96-well plate was sequenced on a separate single-read 150-cycle Illumina NextSeq 550 flow cell. As for the authors' bioinformatics: Because the immunoSEQ output included only junctional sequences and no quality scores, the filtering could not be the same as the filtering used for full-length reads. Sequences were annotated with PyIR, a Python wrapper for IgBLAST v1.9, using IMGT germline references to assign V/J genes and CDR3. Any read was removed if the V/J assignment was weak (E-value above 1e-6), the CDR3 was missing, or the read contained stop codons, out-of-frame junctions, or ambiguous translated residues. V3J clonotypes were defined as sequences sharing an identical inferred V gene, J gene, and CDR3 amino acid sequence. Percentage overlap between repertoires was computed as shared unique clonotypes divided by the size of the smaller repertoire. RTK rarefaction, the Chao1 estimator, and Recon v2.1 estimates of unobserved clonotypes were used to assess repertoire richness. Generation probabilities were computed with OLGA for all TCRbeta clonotypes obtained by the gDNA method from several donors. This immuneACCESS table, as held by TCRdb, lists in-frame sequences with V and J called but not all clones. Of the missing ones, under half trace to an unresolved V gene in checked studies; the others have no known cause. V and J calls plus clone size are reproduced from that table; the DNA served to infer D and trimming. Here the sample has roughly 2,300,000 clones; 92% occur a single time. The top ten hold more than 0.35% of the sample.

The paper as a whole reports these results and caveats: Even with the large sequencing depth, rarefaction of the sorted-subset datasets indicated that sequencing was incomplete. Because the study included a small number of donors, the genetic and exposure-history diversity represented was limited. Only blood was sampled, and tissue TCR repertoires likely differ from those in blood. When a handful of donors were compared, the shared fraction of clonotypes was about 5.2% for naive CD4, about 4% for naive CD8, about 2.5% for memory CD4, and less than 0.5% for memory CD8. Pairwise subsampling led to the expectation that sequencing depth would affect the degree of clonotype sharing among donors. Compared with non-shared clonotypes, the clonotypes found in all four sorted-subset donors had higher generation probabilities. Naive subsets generally had larger estimated clonotype richness than memory subsets did.

V is pruned by 3 bases and J by 8 bases, leaving 12 bases of the junction without a gene match. Spanning cysteine to phenylalanine, the CDR3 consists of 17 amino acids. Only the CDR3 DNA stays, 51 bases, in frame from base 1. CDR1 and CDR2, looked up from the germline V gene, are SGHRS and YFSETQ. The donors were healthy, HIV-negative adults who had no recently reported acute infections or vaccinations. Every donor was a Caucasian adult living in Nashville, Tennessee, USA. Magnetic negative selection was used to enrich CD4+ T cells, after which naive cells were positively selected on CD45RA and the negative fraction became the memory subset. Blood was obtained by leukapheresis, after which PBMCs were separated by Ficoll-Histopaque density gradient centrifugation and cryopreserved in liquid nitrogen vapor phase. Analytical flow cytometry was used to check the purity and quantity of every magnetically sorted T cell population. Genomic DNA was isolated from each sorted fraction and quantified by UV absorbance on a Nanodrop 2000c.

The sequencing sample was made of naive CD4+ T cells from PBMCs. This specimen's cell subset or site label, per the study, means: CD45RA+ positively selected. The chain links TRBV5-1 with TRBJ2-3, with 13 middle bases fitting TRBD2. The sequence was obtained from a young man in good health. Some clones in this sample may be carry-over from other donors' samples. The CDR3 here reads CASSSPGLAGDVVTQYF. The nucleotide sequence is given as TGCGCCAGCAGCTCCCCTGGACTAGCGGGAGACGTAGTTACGCAGTATTTT.